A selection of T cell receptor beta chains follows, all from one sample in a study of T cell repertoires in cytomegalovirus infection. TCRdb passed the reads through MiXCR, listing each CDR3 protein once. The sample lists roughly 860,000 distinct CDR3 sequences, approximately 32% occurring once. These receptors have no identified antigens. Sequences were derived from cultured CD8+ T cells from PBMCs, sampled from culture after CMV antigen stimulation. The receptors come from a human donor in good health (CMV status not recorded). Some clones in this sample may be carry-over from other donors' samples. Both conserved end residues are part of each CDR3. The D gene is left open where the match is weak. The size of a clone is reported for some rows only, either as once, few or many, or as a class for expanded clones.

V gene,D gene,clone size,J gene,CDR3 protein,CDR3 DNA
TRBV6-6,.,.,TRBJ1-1,CASIILGGDYSEAFF,TGTGCCAGCATTATATTGGGGGGGGATTACTCTGAAGCTTTCTTT
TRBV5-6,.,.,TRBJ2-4,CASSLSSQLAKNIQYF,TGTGCCAGCAGCTTGTCGAGTCAACTAGCCAAAAACATTCAGTACTTC
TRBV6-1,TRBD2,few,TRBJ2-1,CASTLGLAGYNEQFF,TGTGCCAGCACCTTAGGACTAGCGGGCTACAATGAGCAGTTCTTC
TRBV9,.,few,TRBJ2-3,CASTLGGTTDTQYF,TGTGCCAGCACCCTAGGGGGAACCACAGATACGCAGTATTTT
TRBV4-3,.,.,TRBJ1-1,CASSHSAPRYVNTEAFF,TGCGCCAGCAGCCACAGTGCACCGCGGTACGTGAACACTGAAGCTTTCTTT
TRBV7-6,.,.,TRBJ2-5,CASSLVARETQYF,TGTGCCAGCTCCCTGGTGGCGAGGGAGACCCAGTACTTC
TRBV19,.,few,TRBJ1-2,CASSLFEVRYGYTF,TGTGCCAGTAGCCTCTTCGAGGTCCGTTATGGCTACACCTTC
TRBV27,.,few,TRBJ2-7,CASSPTSGYEQYF,TGTGCCAGCAGTCCGACTAGTGGCTACGAGCAGTACTTC
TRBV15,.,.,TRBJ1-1,CATSRDKAEAFF,TGTGCCACCAGCAGAGATAAGGCTGAAGCTTTCTTT
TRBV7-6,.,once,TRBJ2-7,CASSLDVKRDEQYF,TGTGCCAGCAGCTTAGATGTCAAGCGAGACGAGCAGTACTTC
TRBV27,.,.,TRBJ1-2,CARRAYGYTF,TGTGCCAGGCGAGCTTATGGCTACACCTTC
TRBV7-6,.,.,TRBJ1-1,CASSERHLNTEAFF,TGTGCCAGCAGCGAAAGACACCTGAACACTGAAGCTTTCTTT
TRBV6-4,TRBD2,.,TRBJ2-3,CASSRVRGAADTQYF,TGTGCCAGCAGTCGGGTGCGGGGGGCGGCAGATACGCAGTATTTT
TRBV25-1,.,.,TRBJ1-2,CASREYTGGLNYGYTF,TGTGCCAGCAGGGAATATACTGGGGGCCTTAACTATGGCTACACCTTC
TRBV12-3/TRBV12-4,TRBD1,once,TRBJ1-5,CASSSGGQGAGQPQHF,TGTGCCAGCAGTTCTGGCGGACAGGGGGCTGGTCAGCCCCAGCATTTT
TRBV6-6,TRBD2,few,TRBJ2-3,CASRLAGGSDTQYF,TGTGCCAGCAGACTAGCGGGGGGATCAGATACGCAGTATTTT
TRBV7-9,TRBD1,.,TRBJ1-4,CASRQTQGAANEKLFF,TGTGCCAGCAGACAAACCCAGGGGGCGGCTAATGAAAAACTGTTTTTT
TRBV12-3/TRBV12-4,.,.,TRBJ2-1,CASREQGPGRYNEQFF,TGTGCCAGCAGAGAACAGGGGCCAGGGAGGTACAATGAGCAGTTCTTC
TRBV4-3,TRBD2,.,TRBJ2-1,CASSPGLAGGSYNEQFF,TGCGCCAGCAGCCCAGGACTAGCGGGGGGATCCTACAATGAGCAGTTCTTC
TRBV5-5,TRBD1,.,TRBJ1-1,CASRRDSSTEAFF,TGTGCCAGCAGACGGGACAGTAGCACTGAAGCTTTCTTT
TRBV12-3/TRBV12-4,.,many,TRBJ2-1,CASSPKGQGLYNEQFF,TGTGCCAGCAGTCCAAAGGGGCAGGGCCTATACAATGAGCAGTTCTTC
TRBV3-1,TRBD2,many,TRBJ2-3,CASSPGLAGRTDTQYF,TGTGCCAGCAGCCCAGGGCTAGCGGGCCGCACAGATACGCAGTATTTT
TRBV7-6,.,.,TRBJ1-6,CASSWDTLGSPLHF,TGTGCCAGCAGCTGGGATACCCTCGGGTCACCCCTCCACTTT
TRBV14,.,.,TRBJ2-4,CASSQDWASENIQYF,TGTGCCAGCAGCCAAGACTGGGCTAGCGAAAACATTCAGTACTTC